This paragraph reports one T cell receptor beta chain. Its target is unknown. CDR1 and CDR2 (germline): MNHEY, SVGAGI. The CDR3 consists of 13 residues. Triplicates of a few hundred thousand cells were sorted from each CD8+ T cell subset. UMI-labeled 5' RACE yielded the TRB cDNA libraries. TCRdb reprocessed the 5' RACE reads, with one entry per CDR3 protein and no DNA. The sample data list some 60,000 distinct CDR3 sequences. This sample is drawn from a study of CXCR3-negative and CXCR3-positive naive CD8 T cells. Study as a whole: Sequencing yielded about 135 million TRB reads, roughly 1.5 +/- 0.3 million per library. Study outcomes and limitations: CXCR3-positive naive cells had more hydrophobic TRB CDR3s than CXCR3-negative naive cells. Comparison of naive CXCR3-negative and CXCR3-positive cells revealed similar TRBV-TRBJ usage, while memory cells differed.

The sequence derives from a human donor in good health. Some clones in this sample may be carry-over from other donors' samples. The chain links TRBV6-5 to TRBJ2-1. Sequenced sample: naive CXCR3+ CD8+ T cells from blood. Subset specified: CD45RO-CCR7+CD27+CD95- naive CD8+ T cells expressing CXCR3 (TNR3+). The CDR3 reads CASSYGAYNEQFF.